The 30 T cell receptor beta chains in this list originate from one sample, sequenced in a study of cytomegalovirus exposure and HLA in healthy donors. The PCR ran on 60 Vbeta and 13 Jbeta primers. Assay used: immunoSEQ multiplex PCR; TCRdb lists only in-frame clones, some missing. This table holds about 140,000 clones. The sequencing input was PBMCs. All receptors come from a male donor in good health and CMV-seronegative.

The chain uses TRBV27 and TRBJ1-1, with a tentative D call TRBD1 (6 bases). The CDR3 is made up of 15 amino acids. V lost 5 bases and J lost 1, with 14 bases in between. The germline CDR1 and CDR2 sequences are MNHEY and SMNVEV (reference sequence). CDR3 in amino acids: CASSPQGRGNTEAFF. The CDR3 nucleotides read TGTGCCAGCAGTCCACAGGGTAGAGGGAACACTGAAGCTTTCTTT.

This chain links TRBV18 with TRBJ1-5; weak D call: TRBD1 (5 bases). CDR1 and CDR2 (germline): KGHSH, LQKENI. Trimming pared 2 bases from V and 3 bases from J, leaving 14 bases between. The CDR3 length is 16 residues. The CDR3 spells CASSPEGAAYNQPQHF. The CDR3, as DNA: TGTGCCAGCTCACCAGAAGGGGCAGCCTACAATCAGCCCCAGCATTTT.

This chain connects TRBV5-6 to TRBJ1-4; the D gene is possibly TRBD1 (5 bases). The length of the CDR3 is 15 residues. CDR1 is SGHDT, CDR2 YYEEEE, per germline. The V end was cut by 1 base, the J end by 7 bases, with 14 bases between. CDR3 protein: CASSLSPTRGEKLFF. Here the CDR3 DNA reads TGTGCCAGCAGCTTGAGCCCTACAAGGGGTGAAAAACTGTTTTTT.

The CDR3 nucleotides are TGTGCCAGCCGCGATTCTACAGGGGGAGGTAGTGGCTACACCTTC. Its protein product is CASRDSTGGGSGYTF. This chain uses TRBV25-1 with TRBJ1-2; 8 bases are shared with TRBD1. The CDR3 runs to 15 residues. The V gene end was trimmed by 8 bases and the J gene end by 7 bases; junction bases not matched to a gene: 15. Germline V gives CDR1 MGHDK, CDR2 SYGVNS.

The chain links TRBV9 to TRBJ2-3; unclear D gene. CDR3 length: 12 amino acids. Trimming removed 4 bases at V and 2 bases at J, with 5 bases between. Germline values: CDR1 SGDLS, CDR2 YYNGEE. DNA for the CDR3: TGTGCCAGCAGCTCTAACACAGATACGCAGTATTTT. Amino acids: CASSSNTDTQYF.

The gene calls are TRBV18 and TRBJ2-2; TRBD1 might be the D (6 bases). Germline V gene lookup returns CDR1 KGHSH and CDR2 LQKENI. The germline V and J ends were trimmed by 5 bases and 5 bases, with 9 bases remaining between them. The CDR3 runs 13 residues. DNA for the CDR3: TGTGCCAGCTCAACAACAGGGACCGGGGAGCTGTTTTTT. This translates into CASSTTGTGELFF.

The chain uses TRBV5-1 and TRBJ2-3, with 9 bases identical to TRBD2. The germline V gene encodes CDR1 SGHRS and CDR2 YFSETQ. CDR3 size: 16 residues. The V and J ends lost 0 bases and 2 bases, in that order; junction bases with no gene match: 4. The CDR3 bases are TGCGCCAGCAGCTTGGGCGGGACTAGCATCACAGATACGCAGTATTTT. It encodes CASSLGGTSITDTQYF.

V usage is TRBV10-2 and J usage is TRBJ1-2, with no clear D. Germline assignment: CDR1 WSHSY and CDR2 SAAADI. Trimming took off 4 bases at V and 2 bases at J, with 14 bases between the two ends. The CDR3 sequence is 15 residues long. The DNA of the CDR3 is TGCGCCAGCAGTGGACCGGAGCTCGAGAACTATGGCTACACCTTC. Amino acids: CASSGPELENYGYTF.

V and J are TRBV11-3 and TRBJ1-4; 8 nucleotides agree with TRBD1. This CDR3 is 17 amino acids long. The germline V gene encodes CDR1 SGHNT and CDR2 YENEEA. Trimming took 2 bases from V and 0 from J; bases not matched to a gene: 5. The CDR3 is CASSLSWDRTTNEKLFF. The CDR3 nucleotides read TGTGCCAGCAGCTTATCCTGGGACAGGACAACTAATGAAAAACTGTTTTTT. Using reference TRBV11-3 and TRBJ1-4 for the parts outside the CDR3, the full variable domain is EAGVVQSPRYKIIEKKQPVAFWCNPISGHNTLYWYLQNLGQGPELLIRYENEEAVDDSQLPKDRFSAERLKGVDSTLKIQPAELGDSAVYLCASSLSWDRTTNEKLFFGSGTQLSVL.

The CDR3 DNA is TGTGCCAGCACCCCCTTTACCGGGCCCAGGGGGACCCAGTACTTC. This translates into CASTPFTGPRGTQYF. V is TRBV6-5 and J is TRBJ2-5; tentatively, D is TRBD1 (6 bases). CDR1 and CDR2 from the germline V gene are MNHEY and SVGAGI. The CDR3 consists of 15 residues. Trimming stripped 7 bases from V and 7 bases from J, with 22 bases between.

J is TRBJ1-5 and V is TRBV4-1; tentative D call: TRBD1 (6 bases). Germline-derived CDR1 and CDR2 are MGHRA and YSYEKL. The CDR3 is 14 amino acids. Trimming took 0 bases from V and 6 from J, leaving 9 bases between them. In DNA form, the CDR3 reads TGCGCCAGCAGCCAAGACGAGGGGGTTCAGCCCCAGCATTTT. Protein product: CASSQDEGVQPQHF.

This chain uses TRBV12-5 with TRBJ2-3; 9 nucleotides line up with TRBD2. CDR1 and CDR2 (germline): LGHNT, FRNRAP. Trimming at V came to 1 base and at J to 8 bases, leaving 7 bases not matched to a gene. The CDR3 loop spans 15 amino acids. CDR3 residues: CASGLGVAGEGTQYF. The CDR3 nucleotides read TGTGCTAGTGGTTTGGGGGTAGCGGGAGAGGGTACGCAGTATTTT.

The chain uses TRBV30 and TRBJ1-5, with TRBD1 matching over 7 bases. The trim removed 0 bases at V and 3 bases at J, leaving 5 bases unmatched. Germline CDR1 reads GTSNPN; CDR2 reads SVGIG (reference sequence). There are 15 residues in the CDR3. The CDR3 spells CAWSVWGQFNQPQHF. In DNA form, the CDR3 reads TGTGCCTGGAGTGTCTGGGGACAGTTCAATCAGCCCCAGCATTTT.

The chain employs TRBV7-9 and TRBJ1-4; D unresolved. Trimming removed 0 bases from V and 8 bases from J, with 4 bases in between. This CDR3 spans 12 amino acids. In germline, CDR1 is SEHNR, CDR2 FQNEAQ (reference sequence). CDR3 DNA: TGTGCCAGCAGCTTAGCAGCGGAAAAACTGTTTTTT. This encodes CASSLAAEKLFF.

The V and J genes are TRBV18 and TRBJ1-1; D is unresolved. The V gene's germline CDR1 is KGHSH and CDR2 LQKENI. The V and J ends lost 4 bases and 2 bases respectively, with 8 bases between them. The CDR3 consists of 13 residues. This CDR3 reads CASSHRSNTEAFF. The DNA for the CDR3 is TGTGCCAGCTCACACAGAAGTAACACTGAAGCTTTCTTT.

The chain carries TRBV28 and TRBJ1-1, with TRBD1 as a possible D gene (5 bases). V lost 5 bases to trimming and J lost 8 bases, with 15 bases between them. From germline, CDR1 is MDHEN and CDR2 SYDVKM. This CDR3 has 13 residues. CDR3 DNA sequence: TGTGCCAGCAGTCAAGTGGGGCTCAAGGAAGCTTTCTTT. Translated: CASSQVGLKEAFF. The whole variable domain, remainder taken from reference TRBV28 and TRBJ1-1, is DVKVTQSSRYLVKRTGEKVFLECVQDMDHENMFWYRQDPGLGLRLIYFSYDVKMKEKGDIPEGYSVSREKKERFSLILESASTNQTSMYLCASSQVGLKEAFFGQGTRLTVV.

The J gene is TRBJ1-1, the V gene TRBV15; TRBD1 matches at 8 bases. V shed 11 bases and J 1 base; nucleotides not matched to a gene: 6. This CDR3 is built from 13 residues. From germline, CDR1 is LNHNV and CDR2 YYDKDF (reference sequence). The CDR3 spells CASSTGGNTEAFF. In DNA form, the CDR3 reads TGTGCCTCTTCCACAGGGGGGAACACTGAAGCTTTCTTT.

CDR3 DNA sequence: TGTGCCAGCTCACCGGACAGGAGAAACACCGGGGAGCTGTTTTTT. Translating gives CASSPDRRNTGELFF. The rearrangement joins TRBV18 to TRBJ2-2, with 7 bases that match TRBD1. Germline trimming cut 3 bases from V and 2 bases from J; bases unmatched to any gene: 3. This CDR3 contains 15 residues. Per germline, CDR1 KGHSH and CDR2 LQKENI.

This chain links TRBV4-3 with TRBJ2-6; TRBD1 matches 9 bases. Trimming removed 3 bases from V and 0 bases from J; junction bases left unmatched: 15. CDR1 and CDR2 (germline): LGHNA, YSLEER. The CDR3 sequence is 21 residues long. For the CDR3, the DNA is TGCGCCAGCAGCCAGGGCATAATGGTGGGGACAGGGAGCTCTGGGGCCAACGTCCTGACTTTC. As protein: CASSQGIMVGTGSSGANVLTF.

As DNA, the CDR3 is TGCGCCAGCAGCCAAGATGTGGGACAAAGCCCTTATGGCTACACCTTC. It is translated as CASSQDVGQSPYGYTF. The rearrangement uses TRBV4-3 and TRBJ1-2, with D possibly matching TRBD1 (6 bases). Trimming took 0 bases from V and 5 from J, leaving 16 bases between them. The CDR3 is 16 amino acids. Per germline, CDR1 LGHNA and CDR2 YSLEER.

DNA of the CDR3: TGTGCCAGCAGCTCGCCTGACAGGTCCTACGAGCAGTACTTC. Protein product: CASSSPDRSYEQYF. The gene calls are TRBV5-4 and TRBJ2-7; D may be TRBD1 (6 bases). Trimming cost V 3 bases and J 1 base, with 11 bases left between them. Germline CDR1 is SGHNT and CDR2 is YYREEE (reference sequence). The CDR3 is 14 amino acids.

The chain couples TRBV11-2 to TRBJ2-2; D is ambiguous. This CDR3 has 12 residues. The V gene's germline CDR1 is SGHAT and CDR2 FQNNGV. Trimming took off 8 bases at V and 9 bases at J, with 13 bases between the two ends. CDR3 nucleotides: TGTGCCAGCGCCCGAAACTCAAGGGAGCTGTTTTTT. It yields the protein CASARNSRELFF. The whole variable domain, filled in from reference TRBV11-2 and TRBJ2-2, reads EAGVAQSPRYKIIEKRQSVAFWCNPISGHATLYWYQQILGQGPKLLIQFQNNGVVDDSQLPKDRFSAERLKGVDSTLKIQPAKLEDSAVYLCASARNSRELFFGEGSRLTVL.

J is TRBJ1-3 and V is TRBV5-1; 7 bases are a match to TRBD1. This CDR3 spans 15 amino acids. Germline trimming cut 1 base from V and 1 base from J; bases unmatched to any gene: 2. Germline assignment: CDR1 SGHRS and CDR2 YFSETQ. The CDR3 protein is CASSLKTGSGNTIYF. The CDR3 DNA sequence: TGCGCCAGCAGCTTGAAGACAGGGTCTGGAAACACCATATATTTT.

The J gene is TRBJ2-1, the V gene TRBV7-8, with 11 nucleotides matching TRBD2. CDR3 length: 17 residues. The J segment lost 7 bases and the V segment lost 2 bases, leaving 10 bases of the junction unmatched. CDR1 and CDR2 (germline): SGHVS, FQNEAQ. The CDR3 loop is CASSLIWDLAGGNEQFF. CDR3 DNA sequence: TGTGCCAGCAGCTTAATCTGGGACCTAGCGGGAGGAAATGAGCAGTTCTTC.

In nucleotides, the CDR3 is TGTGCCAGCAGCTTAGAGACAGGCCCCTACGAGCAGTACTTC. Its translation is CASSLETGPYEQYF. The chain couples TRBV7-2 to TRBJ2-7; D is possibly TRBD1 (6 bases). Trimming stripped 1 base from V and 2 bases from J, with 9 bases between. This CDR3 spans 14 amino acids. From germline, CDR1 is SGHTA and CDR2 FQGNSA.

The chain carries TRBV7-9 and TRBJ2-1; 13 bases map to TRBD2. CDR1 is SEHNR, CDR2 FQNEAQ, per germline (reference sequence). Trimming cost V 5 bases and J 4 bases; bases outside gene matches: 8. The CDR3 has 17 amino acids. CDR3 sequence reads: CASSPGTSGTFYNEQFF. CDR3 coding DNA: TGTGCCAGCAGCCCCGGGACTAGCGGGACCTTTTACAATGAGCAGTTCTTC. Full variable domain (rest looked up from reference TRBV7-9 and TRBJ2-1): DTGVSQNPRHKITKRGQNVTFRCDPISEHNRLYWYRQTLGQGPEFLTYFQNEAQLEKSRLLSDRFSAERPKGSFSTLEIQRTEQGDSAMYLCASSPGTSGTFYNEQFFGPGTRLTVL.

The DNA of the CDR3 is TGTGCCACCAGCAGAGATGGTAACAGAAAGAATCAGCCCCAGCATTTT. Its translation is CATSRDGNRKNQPQHF. The J gene is TRBJ1-5, the V gene TRBV15; D unclear. Trimming removed 0 bases from V and 4 bases from J, with 13 bases in between. The CDR3 covers 16 residues. CDR1 LNHNV and CDR2 YYDKDF come from the germline V gene (reference sequence).

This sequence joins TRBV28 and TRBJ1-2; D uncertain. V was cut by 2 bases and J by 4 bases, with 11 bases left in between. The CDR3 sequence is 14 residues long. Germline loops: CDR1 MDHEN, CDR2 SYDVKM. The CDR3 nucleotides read TGTGCCAGCAGTTTAGGGCGTAGTCTCTATGGCTACACCTTC. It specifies CASSLGRSLYGYTF.

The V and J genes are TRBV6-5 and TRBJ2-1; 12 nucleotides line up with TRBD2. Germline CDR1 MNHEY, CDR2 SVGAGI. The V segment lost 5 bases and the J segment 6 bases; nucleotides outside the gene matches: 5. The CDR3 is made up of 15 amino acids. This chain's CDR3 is CASSRTSGVGNEQFF. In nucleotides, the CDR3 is TGTGCCAGCAGTCGGACTAGCGGGGTCGGCAATGAGCAGTTCTTC.

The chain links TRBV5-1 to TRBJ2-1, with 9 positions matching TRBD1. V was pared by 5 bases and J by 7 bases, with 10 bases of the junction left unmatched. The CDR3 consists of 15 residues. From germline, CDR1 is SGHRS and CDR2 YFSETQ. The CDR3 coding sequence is TGCGCCAGCAGGGAACCGGGACAGGGTCATAATGAGCAGTTCTTC. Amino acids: CASREPGQGHNEQFF.